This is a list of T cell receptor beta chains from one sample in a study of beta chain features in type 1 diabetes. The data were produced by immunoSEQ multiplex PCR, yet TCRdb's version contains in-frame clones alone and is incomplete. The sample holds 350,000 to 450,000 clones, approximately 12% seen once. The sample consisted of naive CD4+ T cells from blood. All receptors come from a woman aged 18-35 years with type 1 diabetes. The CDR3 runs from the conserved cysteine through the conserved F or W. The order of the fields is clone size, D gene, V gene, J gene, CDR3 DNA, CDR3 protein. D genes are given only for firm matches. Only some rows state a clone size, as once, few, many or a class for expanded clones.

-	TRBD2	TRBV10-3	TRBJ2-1	TGTGCCATCTCCGAACGGGCTGTAGCGGGGACTGTGAATGAGCAGTTCTTC	CAISERAVAGTVNEQFF
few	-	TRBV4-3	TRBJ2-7	TGCGCCAGCAGCCAAATAGGGGGTAGAACCTACGAGCAGTACTTC	CASSQIGGRTYEQYF
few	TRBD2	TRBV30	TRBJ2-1	TGTGCCTGGATCCCAAGACTAGCGCCCTACAATGAGCAGTTCTTC	CAWIPRLAPYNEQFF
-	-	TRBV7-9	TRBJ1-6	TGTGCCAGCAGCCGTTCTAATTCACCCCTCCACTTT	CASSRSNSPLHF
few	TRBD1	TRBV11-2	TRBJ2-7	TGTGCCAGCAGCCCGGGACAGGTAAACTACGAGCAGTACTTC	CASSPGQVNYEQYF
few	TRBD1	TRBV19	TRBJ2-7	TGTGCCAGTAGTCTCGAACAGGGGACCTACGAGCAGTACTTC	CASSLEQGTYEQYF
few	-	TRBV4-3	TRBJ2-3	TGCGCCAGCAGCCAAGATCCATCAGGAACCGCCATTAGCACAGATACGCAGTATTTT	CASSQDPSGTAISTDTQYF
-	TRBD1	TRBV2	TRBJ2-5	TGTGCCAGCAGTCAACGGGACAGACAAGAGACCCAGTACTTC	CASSQRDRQETQYF
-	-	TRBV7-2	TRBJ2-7	TGTGCCAGCAGCTTATCCCGAGGCTACGAGCAGTACTTC	CASSLSRGYEQYF
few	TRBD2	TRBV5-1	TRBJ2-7	TGCGCCAGCAACCTGGGGGGAGGGGACGACTACGAGCAGTACTTC	CASNLGGGDDYEQYF
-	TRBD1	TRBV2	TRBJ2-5	TGTGCCAGGGGGGAAGGGGGCGGAGAGACCCAGTACTTC	CARGEGGGETQYF
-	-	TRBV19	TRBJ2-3	TGTGCCAGTACTGATTCGGGAGCCCCTCGAGGCACAGATACGCAGTATTTT	CASTDSGAPRGTDTQYF
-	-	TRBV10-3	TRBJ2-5	TGTGCCATCAGTGGAAGCCAGGGTACTCGAGAGACCCAGTACTTC	CAISGSQGTRETQYF
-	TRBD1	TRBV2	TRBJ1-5	TGTGCCAGCAGTGACCGGGACAGGTCCAATCAGCCCCAGCATTTT	CASSDRDRSNQPQHF
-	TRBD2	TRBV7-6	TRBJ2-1	TGTGCCAGCAGCTTAGGACTAGCGTCCTCCGAGCAGTTCTTC	CASSLGLASSEQFF
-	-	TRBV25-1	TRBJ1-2	TGTGCCAGCAGTGAACAGACAGATGCCTATGGCTACACCTTC	CASSEQTDAYGYTF
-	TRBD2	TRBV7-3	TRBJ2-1	TGTGCCAGCAGCCCAGAACTAGCGGACAATGAGCAGTTCTTC	CASSPELADNEQFF
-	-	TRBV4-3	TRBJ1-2	TGCGCCAGCAGCCAAGAGTCGGGGAACTATGGCTACACCTTC	CASSQESGNYGYTF
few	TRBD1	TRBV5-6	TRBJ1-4	TGTGCCAGCAGCACCTGGGACAGGGGGGATGAAAAACTGTTTTTT	CASSTWDRGDEKLFF
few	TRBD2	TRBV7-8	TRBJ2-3	TGTGCCAGCAGCTTAGCTTTAGCGGGACTCACAGATACGCAGTATTTT	CASSLALAGLTDTQYF
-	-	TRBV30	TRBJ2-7	TGTGCCTGGCTTCGGGGGACCGAGCAGTACTTC	CAWLRGTEQYF
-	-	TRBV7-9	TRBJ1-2	TGTGCCAGCAGCTTACCAGGACAGCTTGCCGGCTACACCTTC	CASSLPGQLAGYTF
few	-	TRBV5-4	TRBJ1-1	TGTGCCAGCAGCCCACAGGGTTTGAACACTGAAGCTTTCTTT	CASSPQGLNTEAFF
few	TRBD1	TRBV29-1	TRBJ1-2	TGCAGCGTTGATCGGGACAGGAGCTATGGCTACACCTTC	CSVDRDRSYGYTF
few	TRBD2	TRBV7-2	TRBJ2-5	TGTGCCAGCAGCTTCCTAGCGGTACTCCAAGAGACCCAGTACTTC	CASSFLAVLQETQYF
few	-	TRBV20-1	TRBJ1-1	TGCAGCTCCGGGAGGAACACTGAAGCTTTCTTT	CSSGRNTEAFF
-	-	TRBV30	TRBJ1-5	TGTGCCTGGAGTAAGGGGAATGGCAATCAGCCCCAGCATTTT	CAWSKGNGNQPQHF
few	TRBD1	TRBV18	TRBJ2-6	TGTGCCAGCTCACCGGGACAGGGGGCGACTGGGGCCAACGTCCTGACTTTC	CASSPGQGATGANVLTF
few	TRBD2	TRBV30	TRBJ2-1	TGTGCCTGGTCCCGTAGGGGAGCGGGGGGTGAGCAGTTCTTC	CAWSRRGAGGEQFF